Presented here are 11 T cell receptor beta chains from one specimen sequenced in a study of blood T cells in healthy people across ages. PCR was performed a second time for roughly 7 to 12 cycles using a sample-barcoded 5' primer and a J-beta primer mix. MiXCR, run by TCRdb on the 5' RACE reads, gives a single entry per CDR3 protein. The table lists over 1,500,000 distinct CDR3 sequences, around 42% of them singletons, with under 30% in the top ten. Sequencing was performed on blood. Source of these receptors: a human donor in good health.

This clonotype was picked up a small number of times. The V call is TRBV4-3, the J call TRBJ2-3, with a possible D match to TRBD1 (7 bases). V was cut by 4 bases and J by 0 bases, with 14 bases left in between. This CDR3 has 16 amino acids. CDR1 is LGHNA, CDR2 YSLEER, per germline. The CDR3 nucleotides read TGCGCCAGCAGCCCCCAGGGGGACTTGAGCACAGATACGCAGTATTTT. It yields the protein CASSPQGDLSTDTQYF.

This clonotype has a single count. A read error is possible here, since a much larger clone lies one base away. V usage is TRBV7-2 and J usage is TRBJ2-5, with D perhaps TRBD2 (6 bases). The CDR3 extends over 16 amino acids. From germline, CDR1 is SGHTA and CDR2 FQGNSA. The CDR3 DNA reads TGTGCCAGCAGCTTAACCGGGGGAGGAAGTACAGAGACCCTGTACTTC. Translated: CASSLTGGGSTETLYF.

J is TRBJ2-7 and V is TRBV12-3 or TRBV12-4; 9 bases map to TRBD2. CDR3 length equals 11 residues. V was pared by 6 bases and J by 6 bases, with 0 bases of the junction left unmatched. The CDR3 nucleotides are TGTGCCAGCAGAGCGGGGGGCGAGCAGTACTTC. It is translated as CASRAGGEQYF.

There are a few counts of this clonotype. The J gene is TRBJ2-1, the V gene TRBV5-1, with a possible D match to TRBD2 (6 bases). The CDR3 is 16 residues long. Trimming stripped 0 bases from V and 6 bases from J, with 16 bases between. The V gene's germline CDR1 is SGHRS and CDR2 YFSETQ. CDR3 DNA: TGCGCCAGCAGCTTGGCTTCGACTAGTCTGTCCAATGAGCAGTTCTTC. Amino acid sequence: CASSLASTSLSNEQFF.

In this sample, this clonotype turned up once. For the CDR3, the DNA is TGCGCCAGCAGCTTGGGTGGCGGGACAGGTGACAACACCGGGGAGCTGTTTTTT. This codes for CASSLGGGTGDNTGELFF. This sequence joins TRBV5-1 and TRBJ2-2; 8 nucleotides agree with TRBD1. The germline V gene encodes CDR1 SGHRS and CDR2 YFSETQ. This CDR3 spans 18 amino acids. Unmatched junction bases numbered 9, after V lost 0 bases and J lost 2 bases.

In this sample, this clonotype turned up a few times. V gene TRBV27 combines with J gene TRBJ2-1, with D possibly matching TRBD1 (6 bases). The CDR3 sequence is 12 residues long. V was trimmed by 3 bases and J by 9 bases, leaving 9 bases between them. Germline CDR1 is MNHEY and CDR2 is SMNVEV (reference sequence). CDR3 amino acids: CASSFRGSEQFF. In DNA, the CDR3 is TGTGCCAGCAGTTTCAGGGGCAGTGAGCAGTTCTTC.

As concerns this clonotype: This could be a read error, since a much larger clone is one nucleotide away. The chain joins TRBV28 to TRBJ1-2; unclear D gene. Trimming took off 5 bases at V and 6 bases at J, with 4 bases between the two ends. The CDR3 has 10 amino acids. CDR1 and CDR2 (germline): MDHEN, SYDVKM. The CDR3 protein is CASSHHGYTF. Here the CDR3 DNA reads TGTGCCAGCAGTCACCATGGCTACACCTTC.

Only a few counts were recorded for this clonotype. This rearrangement joins TRBV4-2 to TRBJ1-2, with 7 bases lining up with TRBD1. With 4 bases clipped from V and 1 base from J, the junction kept 3 bases outside the gene matches. The CDR3 is 14 residues long. Germline loops: CDR1 LGHNA, CDR2 YNFKEQ. The CDR3 region has the DNA TGTGCCAGCAGCCCTAACAGGGGTAACTATGGCTACACCTTC. This encodes CASSPNRGNYGYTF.

In this sample, this clonotype turned up a few times. This chain joins TRBV29-1 and TRBJ1-2; 7 nucleotides align to TRBD1. The germline gives CDR1 SQVTM, CDR2 ANQGSEA. The CDR3 runs to 12 residues. V was clipped by 3 bases and J by 8 bases; unmatched bases: 6. CDR3 amino acids: CSVEDRPIGYTF. The CDR3 DNA follows: TGCAGCGTTGAGGACAGGCCTATAGGCTACACCTTC.

The chain carries TRBV7-2 and TRBJ2-7; no firm D call. Trimming stripped 5 bases from V and 5 bases from J, with 10 bases between. Germline CDR1 SGHTA, CDR2 FQGNSA. This CDR3 region has 12 residues. CDR3 amino acids: CASSPTRHEQYF. CDR3 DNA sequence: TGTGCCAGCAGCCCTACACGCCACGAGCAGTACTTC. Based on the CDR3 plus reference TRBV7-2 and TRBJ2-7, the full variable domain is GAGVSQSPSNKVTEKGKDVELRCDPISGHTALYWYRQSLGQGLEFLIYFQGNSAPDKSGLPSDRFSAERTGGSVSTLTIQRTQQEDSAVYLCASSPTRHEQYFGPGTRLTVT.

This clonotype was picked up a small number of times. J is TRBJ2-7 and V is TRBV20-1, with TRBD2 matching 8 bases. This CDR3 is built from 13 residues. V was pared by 4 bases and J by 5 bases, with 7 bases of the junction left unmatched. Germline values: CDR1 DFQATT, CDR2 SNEGSKA (reference sequence). The CDR3 reads CSANPTSDNEQYF. The DNA of the CDR3 is TGCAGTGCTAACCCGACTAGCGACAACGAGCAGTACTTC.